This T cell receptor (beta chain) was retrieved from a study of T-cell reconstitution after alpha-beta-depleted transplantation in children. Germline loops: CDR1 ENHRY, CDR2 SYGVKD. This CDR3 has 14 residues. V was trimmed by 3 bases and J by 5 bases, leaving 13 bases between them. Unique molecular identifiers were incorporated into the prepared TCRbeta library. TCRdb re-called the PCR reads through MiXCR, storing one row per CDR3 protein. This sample has about 590,000 distinct CDR3 sequences, with around 13% found just once. The origin of this receptor is a male patient younger than 18 who had a stem cell transplant for acute myeloid leukemia, so the T cells may come from the graft donor. The specimen was PBMCs, mostly from graft donor cells, collected 360 days after TCRalphabeta/CD19-depleted stem cell transplant. The chain has TRBV10-3 and TRBJ2-5; no clear D gene. CDR3 amino acids: CAISESIVMETQYF. The DNA for the CDR3 is TGTGCCATCAGTGAATCGATAGTGATGGAGACCCAGTACTTC.